These 10 T cell receptor beta chains were all obtained from the same sample, sequenced in a study of spatial heterogeneity in lung cancer. Antigen specificity for these receptors is unknown. Whole-study results and caveats: Tumor mutation counts were tracked by expanded intratumoral alpha and beta TCR counts.

Time point noted: sample taken at primary tumor resection. MiXCR was run by TCRdb on the 5' RACE reads, yielding one entry per CDR3 protein. Counted here are about 100,000 distinct CDR3 sequences, 4.4% occurring once; the ten biggest clones make up about 20%. Sample: lung tumor tissue, taken at surgery. These receptors were taken from a male donor with early-stage non-small cell lung cancer.

The table lists this clonotype with many counts. CDR3 sequence: CSGAMDSSYEQYF. DNA for the CDR3: TGCAGCGGGGCTATGGACAGCTCCTACGAGCAGTACTTC. This chain joins TRBV29-1 and TRBJ2-7, with a weak D call TRBD1 (6 bases). The CDR3 length is 13 residues. Per the germline V gene, CDR1 is SQVTM and CDR2 is ANQGSEA. Deletions cut 7 bases from V and 0 bases from J, with 13 bases between.

This clonotype was found many times. The chain links TRBV10-3 to TRBJ1-2; D call uncertain. Germline V gene lookup returns CDR1 ENHRY and CDR2 SYGVKD. CDR3 length equals 14 residues. Trimming shortened V by 2 bases and J by 6 bases, and 13 bases separated the two germline ends. The CDR3 region is CAISEPGSLDGYTF. In DNA, the CDR3 is TGTGCCATCAGTGAGCCCGGGTCCCTAGATGGCTACACCTTC.

The chain carries TRBV20-1 and TRBJ2-1; tentative D call: TRBD2 (7 bases). The length of the CDR3 is 13 residues. CDR1 is DFQATT, CDR2 SNEGSKA, per germline (reference sequence). The CDR3 protein is CSPRRGGGNEQFF. The CDR3 nucleotides are TGCAGCCCTCGGAGGGGGGGAGGGAATGAGCAGTTCTTC.

This clonotype was observed at least ten times. V gene TRBV5-4 combines with J gene TRBJ2-1; 10 bases line up with TRBD1. The germline V gene has CDR1 SGHNT and CDR2 YYREEE (reference sequence). There are 15 residues in the CDR3. Trimming took 4 bases from V and 6 from J; bases not matched to a gene: 7. The CDR3 bases are TGTGCCAGCAGCACGTGGACAGGGGGGTCCAATGAGCAGTTCTTC. Its protein is CASSTWTGGSNEQFF.

In its sample, this clonotype was seen many times. The V and J genes are TRBV14 and TRBJ2-1, with 12 bases fitting TRBD2. V lost 8 bases, J lost 12 bases, and 14 bases stayed unmatched. The CDR3 covers 15 residues. Germline V gene lookup returns CDR1 SGHDN and CDR2 FVKESK. The CDR3: CASSRLAGVGTVQFF. In DNA, the CDR3 is TGTGCCAGCTCAAGACTAGCGGGAGTCGGAACGGTGCAGTTCTTC.

This chain joins TRBV6-5 and TRBJ1-4; the D gene is possibly TRBD1 (6 bases). The germline gives CDR1 MNHEY, CDR2 SVGAGI. This CDR3 region has 15 residues. Between the trimmed V and J ends, which lost 6 bases and 7 bases, there was a span of 18 bases. In DNA form, the CDR3 reads TGTGCCAGCAGACTGGGGGCAACCGTAGTTGAAAAACTGTTTTTT. Protein sequence: CASRLGATVVEKLFF.

At least ten counts were recorded for this clonotype. This chain connects TRBV10-1 to TRBJ2-5; TRBD1 matches 7 bases. The CDR3 loop spans 13 amino acids. Germline V CDR1 and CDR2: WNHNN, SYGVQD (reference sequence). With 0 bases clipped from V and 5 bases from J, the junction kept 0 bases outside the gene matches. CDR3 sequence (DNA): TGCGCCAGCAGTGAGTCAGGGGGCGAGACCCAGTACTTC. Its translation is CASSESGGETQYF.

The table lists this clonotype with many counts. The gene calls are TRBV6-6 and TRBJ2-1; 8 positions agree with TRBD2. Germline V CDR1 and CDR2: MNHNY, SVGAGI (reference sequence). V dropped 0 bases and J dropped 4; count of bases not matched to a gene: 8. The CDR3 has 17 residues. The CDR3 region has the DNA TGTGCCAGCAGTTACTCGATAAGCCTAGCGGGTTACAATGAGCAGTTCTTC. Protein sequence: CASSYSISLAGYNEQFF.

This clonotype was seen repeatedly, ten times or more. This sequence joins TRBV20-1 and TRBJ2-3; 11 nucleotides align to TRBD2. Germline trimming cut 3 bases from V and 3 bases from J; bases unmatched to any gene: 5. Germline CDR1 and CDR2: DFQATT and SNEGSKA (reference sequence). This CDR3 spans 15 amino acids. CDR3 protein: CSASPASGRTDTQYF. Here the CDR3 DNA reads TGCAGTGCTAGCCCGGCTAGCGGGAGGACAGATACGCAGTATTTT.

This clonotype was observed many times. V usage is TRBV14 and J usage is TRBJ2-7, with D maybe TRBD1 (6 bases). The CDR3 loop spans 14 amino acids. V was cut by 5 bases and J by 5 bases, with 16 bases left in between. Germline CDR1 is SGHDN and CDR2 is FVKESK. Here the CDR3 reads CASSGTYRVDEQYF. The CDR3 DNA reads TGTGCCAGCAGCGGTACGTACAGGGTGGACGAGCAGTACTTC.